The 29 T cell receptor beta chains listed next were all sequenced from one sample in a study of blood T cell repertoires in COVID-19. The repertoire was sequenced with immunoSEQ multiplex PCR; TCRdb's copy has only in-frame clones and lacks some. Of under 200,000 clones listed, over 75% were seen once; the top ten hold roughly 5.7%. Sample: PBMCs or T cells enriched from blood (not recorded which). Receptors were obtained from a woman aged 40 to 49 with acute COVID-19.

The rearrangement links TRBV19 to TRBJ1-5, with 7 bases matching TRBD1. The germline V gene encodes CDR1 LNHDA and CDR2 SQIVND (reference sequence). After removal of 5 bases from V and 1 base from J, the junction contained 8 bases not matched to a gene. CDR3 length: 16 residues. The CDR3 sequence is CASSPGQLISNQPQHF. CDR3 bases: TGTGCCAGTAGTCCGGGACAGCTAATAAGCAATCAGCCCCAGCATTTT.

This clone was recorded once. The chain employs TRBV5-5 and TRBJ2-5; TRBD1 aligns across 11 bases. V trimming: 0 bases; J trimming: 5 bases; junction bases outside the gene matches: 3. The CDR3 is 15 amino acids. Germline assignment: CDR1 SGHKS and CDR2 YYEKEE (reference sequence). CDR3 in amino acids: CASSLGTGGDETQYF. CDR3 in DNA: TGTGCCAGCAGCTTGGGGACAGGGGGCGATGAGACCCAGTACTTC.

Points on this clone: The CDR3 does not close with the conserved phenylalanine or tryptophan, likely indicating a read error. The DNA is left out, because the CDR3 cannot be placed on it with certainty; the CDR3 is given as TCRdb lists it. The chain is built from TRBV27 and TRBJ2-7; no check of the table's D call, TRBD2, against the DNA was made. The V gene's germline CDR1 is MNHEY and CDR2 SMNVEV (reference sequence). 11 amino acids form the CDR3, both terminal residues included. The CDR3 region is CASSTTSAGGN.

CDR3 in amino acids: CASRTEGGPQHF. The CDR3 nucleotides read TGTGCCAGCAGGACTGAAGGAGGGCCCCAGCATTTT. This chain links TRBV2 with TRBJ1-5; no definite D call. From germline, CDR1 is SNHLY and CDR2 FYNNEI. The length of the CDR3 is 12 residues. V was shortened by 6 bases and J by 9 bases, with 12 bases between the two germline ends.

This chain joins TRBV11-3 and TRBJ2-1; 7 nucleotides line up with TRBD1. The CDR3 extends over 12 amino acids. Germline V gives CDR1 SGHNT, CDR2 YENEEA. The J segment lost 12 bases and the V segment lost 5 bases, leaving 7 bases of the junction unmatched. The CDR3 loop is CASSVTGEGQFF. The CDR3 coding sequence is TGTGCCAGCAGCGTTACAGGGGAAGGGCAGTTCTTC.

The J gene is TRBJ2-7, the V gene TRBV7-2; 9 bases agree with TRBD2. Germline CDR1 is SGHTA and CDR2 is FQGNSA. The V and J ends lost 5 bases and 6 bases, in that order; junction bases with no gene match: 8. The CDR3 spans 14 residues. The CDR3 sequence: CASSPSSGIGEQYF. The CDR3 DNA sequence: TGTGCCAGCAGCCCCTCTAGCGGGATTGGCGAGCAGTACTTC.

This clone was counted many times. This same CDR3 is encoded by further DNA sequences in the sample. The chain carries TRBV9 and TRBJ2-4; 9 bases are shared with TRBD1. The germline V gene has CDR1 SGDLS and CDR2 YYNGEE. The CDR3 loop spans 16 amino acids. V was clipped by 5 bases and J by 1 base; unmatched bases: 7. The CDR3 spells CASSPTGGIAKNIQYF. The DNA of the CDR3 is TGTGCCAGCAGTCCTACAGGGGGCATTGCCAAAAACATTCAGTACTTC.

The chain is built from TRBV4-1 and TRBJ1-5; 10 nucleotides match TRBD1. V trimming: 9 bases; J trimming: 2 bases; junction bases outside the gene matches: 4. Germline V gene lookup returns CDR1 MGHRA and CDR2 YSYEKL. The CDR3 runs 14 residues. The chain's CDR3 is CASSGTGGNQPQHF. CDR3 in DNA: TGCGCCAGTTCCGGGACAGGGGGCAATCAGCCCCAGCATTTT.

The rearrangement uses TRBV9 and TRBJ2-7, with D maybe TRBD1 (5 bases). This CDR3 is built from 12 residues. Germline CDR1 reads SGDLS; CDR2 reads YYNGEE. Trimming took 0 bases from V and 4 from J, leaving 5 bases between them. As DNA, the CDR3 is TGTGCCAGCAGCGTAGAGGGGTACGAGCAGTACGTC. Its protein is CASSVEGYEQYV.

This chain connects TRBV25-1 to TRBJ1-3; D unclear. Germline loops: CDR1 MGHDK, CDR2 SYGVNS. The CDR3 loop spans 14 amino acids. V was cut by 6 bases and J by 4 bases, with 13 bases left in between. The CDR3 is CASSSPDLGNTIYF. The CDR3 DNA sequence: TGTGCCAGCAGCAGCCCGGACTTGGGAAACACCATATATTTT.

The chain links TRBV6-5 to TRBJ2-7, with D possibly TRBD2 on 5 matching bases. This CDR3 is 13 amino acids long. In germline, CDR1 is MNHEY, CDR2 SVGAGI. The V and J ends lost 5 bases and 6 bases respectively, with 14 bases between them. The CDR3 bases are TGTGCCAGCAGTCCGAGCGGTGGTGTCGAGCAGTACGTC. Protein: CASSPSGGVEQYV.

The gene calls are TRBV5-1 and TRBJ1-2, with 8 positions matching TRBD1. J lost 6 bases, V lost 4 bases, and 11 bases had no gene match. This CDR3 has 15 residues. Germline CDR1 is SGHRS and CDR2 is YFSETQ. The CDR3 DNA is TGCGCCAGCAGCAAAAATACAGGGGGGACGAATGGCTACACCTTC. Amino acids: CASSKNTGGTNGYTF. The full variable domain, completed using reference TRBV5-1 and TRBJ1-2, is KAGVTQTPRYLIKTRGQQVTLSCSPISGHRSVSWYQQTPGQGLQFLFEYFSETQRNKGNFPGRFSGRQFSNSRSEMNVSTLELGDSALYLCASSKNTGGTNGYTFGSGTRLTVV.

The chain combines TRBV4-1 with TRBJ1-4, with D unclear. CDR3 length equals 13 residues. The V and J ends lost 0 bases and 7 bases respectively, with 6 bases between them. CDR1 and CDR2 from the germline V gene are MGHRA and YSYEKL. The CDR3 DNA follows: TGCGCCAGCAGCCAAGAGCCCGGTGAAAAACTGTTTTTT. This translates into CASSQEPGEKLFF.

The chain links TRBV6-1 to TRBJ1-6, with D unclear. Germline lookup yields CDR1 MNHNS and CDR2 SASEGT. The CDR3 length is 14 residues. V lost 3 bases to trimming and J lost 13 bases, with 16 bases between them. CDR3 region: CASSDAPRGPPLHF. CDR3 sequence (DNA): TGTGCCAGCAGTGATGCCCCACGCGGTCCGCCCCTCCACTTT.

The chain combines TRBV19 with TRBJ2-6; unclear D gene. The CDR3 is 15 amino acids. Trimming left V 3 bases short and J 0 bases short, with 6 bases between. Germline CDR1 and CDR2: LNHDA and SQIVND (reference sequence). The CDR3 reads CASSIYSSGANVLTF. In DNA, the CDR3 is TGTGCCAGTAGTATTTATTCCTCTGGGGCCAACGTCCTGACTTTC.

The chain uses TRBV29-1 and TRBJ1-1, with a weak D call TRBD1 (6 bases). V was shortened by 6 bases and J by 11 bases, with 16 bases between the two germline ends. Germline CDR1 and CDR2: SQVTM and ANQGSEA. The CDR3 covers 11 residues. The CDR3 DNA reads as TGCAGCGTGAAACAGGGTCCGCTGGCTTTCTTT. Its protein is CSVKQGPLAFF.

The chain recombines TRBV25-1 with TRBJ1-4; tentative D call: TRBD1 (5 bases). The CDR3 is 15 residues long. V was cut by 5 bases and J by 8 bases, with 18 bases left in between. From germline, CDR1 is MGHDK and CDR2 SYGVNS. The CDR3 spells CASSQNVGDREKLFF. DNA of the CDR3: TGTGCCAGCAGTCAAAACGTAGGGGATCGGGAAAAACTGTTTTTT.

The CDR3 is CASSYSTVSNYGYTF. The CDR3, as DNA: TGTGCCAGCAGTTACTCGACAGTCTCTAACTATGGCTACACCTTC. This rearrangement joins TRBV6-5 to TRBJ1-2, with D possibly being TRBD1 (5 bases). Trimming shortened V by 0 bases and J by 0 bases, and 8 bases separated the two germline ends. Germline CDR1 reads MNHEY; CDR2 reads SVGAGI. The CDR3 loop spans 15 amino acids.

This chain links TRBV5-5 with TRBJ2-7, with 7 bases lining up with TRBD2. This CDR3 contains 14 residues. Germline V CDR1 and CDR2: SGHKS, YYEKEE (reference sequence). With 3 bases clipped from V and 9 bases from J, the junction kept 12 bases outside the gene matches. CDR3: CASSSFPIAGRQYV. For the CDR3, the DNA is TGTGCCAGCAGCTCATTCCCCATAGCGGGCCGGCAGTACGTC.

The chain has TRBV5-6 and TRBJ1-2, with 7 nucleotides matching TRBD1. Germline trimming cut 4 bases from V and 5 bases from J; bases unmatched to any gene: 11. Germline V gives CDR1 SGHDT, CDR2 YYEEEE. CDR3 size: 15 residues. The CDR3 reads CASSGRPGQTYGYTF. The DNA for the CDR3 is TGTGCCAGCAGCGGACGTCCGGGACAGACATATGGCTACACCTTC.

This clone was counted only a few times. The rearrangement joins TRBV5-1 to TRBJ2-3; 9 bases line up with TRBD2. V was clipped by 1 base and J by 3 bases; unmatched bases: 3. CDR1 is SGHRS and CDR2 is YFSETQ in the germline V gene. The CDR3 sequence is 15 residues long. CDR3 DNA: TGCGCCAGCAGCTTGAATAGCGGGAGTACAGATACGCAGTATTTT. Translating gives CASSLNSGSTDTQYF.

The gene calls are TRBV3-1 (or the pseudogene TRBV3-2) and TRBJ2-3; 7 bases map to TRBD1. J was trimmed by 4 bases and V by 0 bases; bases with no gene match: 4. This CDR3 has 15 amino acids. Germline assignment: CDR1 LGHDT and CDR2 YNNKEL (reference sequence). In DNA, the CDR3 is TGTGCCAGCAGCCAAGAAAGAGGGGGCCCAGATACGCAGTATTTT. This encodes CASSQERGGPDTQYF.

V usage is TRBV11-3 and J usage is TRBJ1-1; D gene uncertain. The CDR3 loop spans 14 amino acids. Trimming shortened V by 0 bases and J by 2 bases, and 7 bases separated the two germline ends. CDR1 and CDR2 (germline): SGHNT, YENEEA. The CDR3 region is CASSLDPFNTEAFF. The CDR3 region has the DNA TGTGCCAGCAGCTTAGATCCCTTTAACACTGAAGCTTTCTTT. The full variable domain, with the rest looked up from reference TRBV11-3 and TRBJ1-1, is EAGVVQSPRYKIIEKKQPVAFWCNPISGHNTLYWYLQNLGQGPELLIRYENEEAVDDSQLPKDRFSAERLKGVDSTLKIQPAELGDSAVYLCASSLDPFNTEAFFGQGTRLTVV.

The rearrangement joins TRBV16 to TRBJ2-3, with D perhaps TRBD2 (6 bases). Trimming removed 2 bases at V and 5 bases at J, with 17 bases between. CDR3 length equals 16 residues. Germline CDR1 and CDR2: KGHSY and FQNENV. The CDR3 DNA is TGTGCCAGCAGCCAAGGGTCCGGGAGCGAGGGAGATACGCAGTATTTT. Its translation is CASSQGSGSEGDTQYF.

Notes on this clone: This sample includes further DNA sequences coding for the same CDR3. The chain uses TRBV2 and TRBJ2-1, with D possibly being TRBD2 (6 bases). This CDR3 region has 12 residues. Germline V gene sequence: CDR1 SNHLY, CDR2 FYNNEI. The V end lost 4 bases, the J end lost 8 bases, and 9 bases lay between the germline ends. The CDR3 here is CASSVGGDEQFF. The CDR3 DNA follows: TGTGCCAGCAGTGTCGGAGGGGATGAGCAGTTCTTC.

The genes are TRBV5-4 and TRBJ2-3; TRBD2 might be the D (5 bases). The CDR3 is made up of 15 amino acids. The V gene's germline CDR1 is SGHNT and CDR2 YYREEE (reference sequence). V lost 1 base and J 0 bases, leaving 9 bases between the germline ends. The CDR3 is CASSLKERSTDTQYF. The CDR3 DNA follows: TGTGCCAGCAGCTTGAAGGAGCGGAGCACAGATACGCAGTATTTT.

J is TRBJ2-3 and V is TRBV5-1; perhaps TRBD2 as D (6 bases). The CDR3 extends over 13 amino acids. Germline-derived CDR1 and CDR2 are SGHRS and YFSETQ. The V end lost 4 bases, the J end lost 4 bases, and 10 bases lay between the germline ends. DNA of the CDR3: TGCGCCAGCAGCGTCCCGGGAGCAGATACGCAGTATTTT. This gives the protein CASSVPGADTQYF.

The chain combines TRBV2 with TRBJ1-4; TRBD1 is a possible D gene (5 bases). Looked up from germline, CDR1 is SNHLY and CDR2 is FYNNEI. The CDR3 spans 14 residues. Trimming cost V 7 bases and J 2 bases, with 11 bases left between them. The CDR3: CASTRGSTNEKLFF. The CDR3 region has the DNA TGTGCCAGCACTCGGGGGTCGACTAATGAAAAACTGTTTTTT. Supplemented by reference TRBV2 and TRBJ1-4, the full variable domain reads EPEVTQTPSHQVTQMGQEVILRCVPISNHLYFYWYRQILGQKVEFLVSFYNNEISEKSEIFDDQFSVERPDGSNFTLKIRSTKLEDSAMYFCASTRGSTNEKLFFGSGTQLSVL.

The genes are TRBV7-8 and TRBJ2-2; TRBD1 agrees at 7 bases. Trimming at V came to 8 bases and at J to 2 bases, leaving 8 bases not matched to a gene. The CDR3 runs 15 residues. Germline assignment: CDR1 SGHVS and CDR2 FQNEAQ. This CDR3 reads CASCTGQTNTGELFF. The CDR3 DNA reads TGTGCCAGCTGCACGGGACAGACTAACACCGGGGAGCTGTTTTTT.